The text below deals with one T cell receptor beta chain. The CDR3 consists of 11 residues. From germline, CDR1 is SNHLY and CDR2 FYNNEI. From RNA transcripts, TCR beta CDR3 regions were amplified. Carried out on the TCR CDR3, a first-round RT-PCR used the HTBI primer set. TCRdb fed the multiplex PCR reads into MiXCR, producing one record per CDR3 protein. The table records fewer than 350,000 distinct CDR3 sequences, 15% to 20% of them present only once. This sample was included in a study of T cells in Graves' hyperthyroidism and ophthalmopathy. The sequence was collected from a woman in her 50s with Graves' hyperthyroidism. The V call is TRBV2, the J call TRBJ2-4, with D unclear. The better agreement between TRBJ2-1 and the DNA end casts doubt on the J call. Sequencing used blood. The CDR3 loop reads CASSEEWGQFF. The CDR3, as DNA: TGTGCCAGCAGTGAAGAGTGGGGTCAGTTCTTC.